This entry features one T cell receptor beta chain sequence. Its target antigen remains unknown. Base qualities are missing; no much larger clone stands one base away. The data originate from a study of T-cell reconstitution after alpha-beta-depleted transplantation in children (TCRdb year 2016). The study in broad terms: Using TCR repertoire profiling, the study followed T-cell immune reconstitution in a quantitative way in children after TCRalphabeta/CD19-depleted allogeneic hematopoietic cell transplantation.

V was cut back by 0 bases and J by 7 bases, leaving a gap of 13 bases between them. The germline V gene specifies SGHRS as CDR1 and YFSETQ as CDR2. The CDR3 goes from the cysteine to the phenylalanine over 14 residues. The entry retains the CDR3 DNA only, 42 bases that are in frame from base 1. The sample's treatment or condition label is to be understood as: allogeneic hematopoietic cell transplantation with graft depleted of TCRalphabeta T cells and CD19 B cells. TCRalphabeta/CD19-depleted allogeneic hematopoietic cell grafts were given to the transplant recipients, all of whom were children. The research as a whole found: Over subsequent months, a decline in hyperexpanded clone frequencies was noted, and after one year, T-cell counts and TCRbeta diversity were mostly ascribed to newly produced T cells. The apparently early recovery of alphabetaT-cell counts about two months after transplant reportedly depended on only several hundred rapidly expanded clones that came from non-depleted graft cells. In some patients, high TCRbeta diversity at day 60 was attributed to recipient T cells and intrathymic progenitors that had survived conditioning.

Library generation was performed with PCR. TCRdb names Illumina HiSeq 2500 as the instrument used. Molecular barcoding was employed in the preparation of TCR libraries, with unique molecular identifiers being used to normalize TCRbeta repertoire quantification. TCRdb reworked the public reads: Q25 trimming with fastp, MiXCR clone assembly, productive beta chains retained. CDR3 protein sequences are deduplicated, and each keeps its most common genes and DNA. Here the sample has about 340,000 distinct CDR3 sequences; roughly 15% occur a single time. Around 43% of the sample lies in the top ten. This TCR was sampled from a male patient under 10 years old who had a stem cell transplant for acute lymphoblastic leukemia, so the T cells may come from the graft donor. Sequencing used PBMCs, mostly from graft donor cells, obtained 360 days after TCRalphabeta/CD19-depleted stem cell transplant. This receptor chain uses TRBV5-1 and TRBJ1-1; the D gene is unclear. Read as DNA, the sequence is TGCGCCAGCAGCTTGGCGTGGGGTAGGAGTGAAGCTTTCTTT. This gives the protein CASSLAWGRSEAFF.